This T cell receptor (beta chain) was identified in a study of blood T cell repertoires in COVID-19. About the study: Sites in the United States, Italy and Spain provided acute and convalescent COVID-19 samples.

CDR3 length: 13 amino acids. V was pared by 9 bases and J by 5 bases, with 11 bases between. Germline V lookup: CDR1 MNHEY, CDR2 SVGAGI. While infection was still active, Seattle patients were enrolled and then followed longitudinally. Authors' analysis steps: The authors estimated nucleated cell counts from reference gene primer amplification. TCRdb's table, derived via immunoSEQ multiplex PCR, lists solely in-frame clones and lacks some. The DNA gave D and trimming, while V, J and clone size come from that table. The data show about 150,000 clones, about 83% seen once. The J gene is TRBJ1-6, the V gene TRBV6-5; a weak D match, TRBD1 (6 bases). The sequence was obtained from a woman aged 60-70 years with COVID-19, enrolled during active disease. Input material: peripheral blood. In DNA, the CDR3 is TGTGCCAGTCGGACAGCCAATAATTCACCCCTCCACTTT. Translation: CASRTANNSPLHF.